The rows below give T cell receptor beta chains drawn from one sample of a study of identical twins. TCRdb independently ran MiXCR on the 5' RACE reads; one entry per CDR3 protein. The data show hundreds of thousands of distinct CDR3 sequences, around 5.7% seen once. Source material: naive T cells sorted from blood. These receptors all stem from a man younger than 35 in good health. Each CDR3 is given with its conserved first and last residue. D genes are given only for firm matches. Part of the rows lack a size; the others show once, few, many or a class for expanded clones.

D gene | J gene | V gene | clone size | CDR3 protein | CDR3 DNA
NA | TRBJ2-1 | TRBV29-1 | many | CSVVARMAYNEQFF | TGCAGCGTTGTGGCCAGGATGGCCTACAATGAGCAGTTCTTC
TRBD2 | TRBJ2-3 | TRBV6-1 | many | CASRRREGRNTQYF | TGTGCCAGCAGAAGGCGGGAGGGCCGAAATACGCAGTATTTT
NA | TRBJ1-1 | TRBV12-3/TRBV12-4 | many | CASTGGAWTEAFF | TGTGCCAGCACCGGGGGCGCATGGACTGAAGCTTTCTTT
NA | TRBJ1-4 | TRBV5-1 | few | CASSLAGGLGEKLFF | TGCGCCAGCAGCTTGGCCGGGGGGTTGGGTGAAAAACTGTTTTTT
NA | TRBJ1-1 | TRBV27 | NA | CASSLYRMDTEAFF | TGTGCCAGCAGTTTATATAGGATGGACACTGAAGCTTTCTTT
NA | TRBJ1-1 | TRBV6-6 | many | CASRLTENTEAFF | TGTGCCAGCAGGCTTACAGAGAACACTGAAGCTTTCTTT
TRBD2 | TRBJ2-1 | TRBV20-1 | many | CSAQLAGAINEQFF | TGCAGTGCTCAACTAGCGGGAGCGATCAATGAGCAGTTCTTC
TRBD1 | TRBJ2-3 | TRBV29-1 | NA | CSVDRDREGFGTDTQYF | TGCAGCGTTGACCGGGACAGGGAAGGTTTCGGCACAGATACGCAGTATTTT
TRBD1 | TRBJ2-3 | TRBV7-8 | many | CASSLTGETDTQYF | TGTGCCAGCAGCCTAACAGGGGAGACAGATACGCAGTATTTT
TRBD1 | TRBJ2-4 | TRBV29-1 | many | CSVEDYRDRLFAAKNIQYF | TGCAGCGTTGAAGATTACCGGGACAGGCTCTTTGCGGCCAAAAACATTCAGTACTTC
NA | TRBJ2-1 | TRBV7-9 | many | CASSGRSLALSNEQFF | TGTGCCAGCAGCGGCCGAAGTCTAGCGCTTAGCAATGAGCAGTTCTTC
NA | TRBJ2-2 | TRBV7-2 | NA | CASSPKWGLRSTGELFF | TGTGCCAGCAGCCCTAAATGGGGACTTCGGAGCACCGGGGAGCTGTTTTTT
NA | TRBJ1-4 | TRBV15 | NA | CATSVRGGTNEKLFF | TGTGCCACCAGCGTCAGGGGAGGGACTAATGAAAAACTGTTTTTT
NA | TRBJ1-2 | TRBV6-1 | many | CASRQAGYGYTF | TGTGCCAGCAGACAAGCGGGCTATGGCTACACCTTC
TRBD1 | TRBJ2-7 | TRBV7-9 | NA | CASSLAGQVHEQYF | TGTGCCAGCAGCTTAGCGGGACAGGTTCACGAGCAGTACTTC
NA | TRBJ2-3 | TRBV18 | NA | CASSSQPAGSDTQYF | TGTGCCAGCTCATCCCAGCCGGCGGGGTCAGATACGCAGTATTTT
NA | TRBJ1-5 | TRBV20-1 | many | CSASPGRTSNQPQHF | TGCAGTGCTAGCCCGGGACGGACTAGCAATCAGCCCCAGCATTTT
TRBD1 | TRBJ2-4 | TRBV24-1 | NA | CATSDSGQGKNIQYF | TGTGCCACCAGTGATTCGGGACAGGGGAAGAACATTCAGTACTTC
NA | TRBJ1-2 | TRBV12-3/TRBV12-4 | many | CASSFGREGYGYTF | TGTGCCAGCAGTTTCGGGAGGGAGGGGTATGGCTACACCTTC
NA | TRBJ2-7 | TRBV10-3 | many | CAISEGEPYEQYF | TGTGCCATCAGTGAAGGGGAGCCCTACGAGCAGTACTTC
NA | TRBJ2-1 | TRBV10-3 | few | CAISEYSNEQFF | TGTGCCATCAGTGAGTACAGCAATGAGCAGTTCTTC
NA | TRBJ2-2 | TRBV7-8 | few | CASSSRTAGSTGELFF | TGTGCCAGCAGCTCACGGACAGCCGGGTCGACCGGGGAGCTGTTTTTT
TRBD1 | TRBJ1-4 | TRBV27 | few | CASSPPGTGGRKLFF | TGTGCCAGCAGTCCACCCGGGACAGGGGGTAGAAAACTGTTTTTT
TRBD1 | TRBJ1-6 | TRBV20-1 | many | CSAAQGVNSPLHF | TGCAGTGCTGCCCAGGGGGTAAATTCACCCCTCCACTTT
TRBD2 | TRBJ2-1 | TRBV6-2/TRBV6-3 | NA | CASSWGLAGYNEQFF | TGTGCCAGCAGTTGGGGACTAGCGGGTTACAATGAGCAGTTCTTC
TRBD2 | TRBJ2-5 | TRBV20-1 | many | CSAKREGETQYF | TGCAGTGCCAAGCGGGAGGGAGAGACCCAGTACTTC
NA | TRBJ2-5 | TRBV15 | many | CATSWDFQETQYF | TGTGCCACCAGCTGGGACTTCCAAGAGACCCAGTACTTC
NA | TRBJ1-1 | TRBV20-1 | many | CSAREMGGLNTEAFF | TGCAGTGCTAGAGAGATGGGAGGATTGAACACTGAAGCTTTCTTT
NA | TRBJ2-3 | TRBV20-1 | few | CSAPRDSSTDTQYF | TGCAGTGCGCCCCGGGACTCTAGCACAGATACGCAGTATTTT
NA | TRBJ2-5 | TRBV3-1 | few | CASSQVRRTQYF | TGTGCCAGCAGCCAGGTACGACGGACCCAGTACTTC
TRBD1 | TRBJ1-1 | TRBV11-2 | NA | CASSSLRGHSEAFF | TGTGCCAGCAGCTCCCTCAGGGGGCATTCTGAAGCTTTCTTT
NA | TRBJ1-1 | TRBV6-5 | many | CASGREGKAFF | TGTGCCAGCGGGAGGGAGGGGAAAGCTTTCTTT
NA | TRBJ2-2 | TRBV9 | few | CASSSTEGTGELFF | TGTGCCAGCAGCTCCACCGAGGGGACCGGGGAGCTGTTTTTT
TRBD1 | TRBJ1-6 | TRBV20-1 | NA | CSARGMGQGAYNSPLHF | TGCAGTGCTAGAGGAATGGGACAGGGCGCCTATAATTCACCCCTCCACTTT
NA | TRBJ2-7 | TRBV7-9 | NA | CASSLVGAGTDEQYF | TGTGCCAGCAGCTTAGTGGGGGCCGGTACGGACGAGCAGTACTTC
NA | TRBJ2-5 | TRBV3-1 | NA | CASSLPDGETQYF | TGTGCCAGCAGCCTACCCGACGGGGAGACCCAGTACTTC
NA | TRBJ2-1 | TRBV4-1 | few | CASSRGGLPGHEQFF | TGCGCCAGCAGCCGAGGAGGCCTACCTGGCCATGAGCAGTTCTTC
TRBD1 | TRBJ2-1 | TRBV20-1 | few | CSARETGEITYNEQFF | TGCAGTGCTAGAGAGACAGGGGAAATTACCTACAATGAGCAGTTCTTC
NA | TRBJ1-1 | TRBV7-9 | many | CASAQRGEVTEAFF | TGTGCCAGCGCCCAGAGGGGGGAGGTCACTGAAGCTTTCTTT
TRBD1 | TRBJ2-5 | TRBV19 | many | CASSPTGGDETQYF | TGTGCCAGTAGTCCCACAGGGGGCGATGAGACCCAGTACTTC
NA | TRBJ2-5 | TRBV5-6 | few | CASSLGGIETQYF | TGTGCCAGCAGCTTGGGGGGGATCGAGACCCAGTACTTC
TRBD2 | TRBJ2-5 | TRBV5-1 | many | CASSSPAGALETQYF | TGCGCCAGCAGCTCACCCGCGGGAGCCCTAGAGACCCAGTACTTC
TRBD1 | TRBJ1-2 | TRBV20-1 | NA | CSANLGQGSRGYTF | TGCAGTGCAAATTTGGGACAGGGTAGTCGAGGCTACACCTTC
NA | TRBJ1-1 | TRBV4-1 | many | CASSHRRMNTEAFF | TGCGCCAGCAGCCACCGGAGGATGAACACTGAAGCTTTCTTT
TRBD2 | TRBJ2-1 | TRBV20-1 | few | CSANVRGGSNYNEQFF | TGCAGTGCCAATGTGCGCGGCGGGAGTAACTACAATGAGCAGTTCTTC
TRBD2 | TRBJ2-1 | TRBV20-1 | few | CSASRMGLAGGNEQFF | TGCAGTGCTAGTCGGATGGGACTAGCGGGAGGTAATGAGCAGTTCTTC
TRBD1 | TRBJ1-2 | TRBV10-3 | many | CAIGVRTGDGYTF | TGTGCCATCGGGGTCCGGACAGGGGACGGCTACACCTTC
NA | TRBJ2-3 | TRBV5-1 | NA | CASSLWGLRADTQYF | TGCGCCAGCAGCTTGTGGGGGCTCAGGGCAGATACGCAGTATTTT
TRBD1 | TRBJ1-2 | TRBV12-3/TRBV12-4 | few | CASSSRQGGGYTF | TGTGCCAGCAGTTCCAGACAGGGTGGAGGCTACACCTTC
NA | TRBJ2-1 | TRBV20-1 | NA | CSARVGSSYNERFF | TGCAGTGCTAGAGTTGGTAGCTCCTACAATGAGCGGTTCTTC
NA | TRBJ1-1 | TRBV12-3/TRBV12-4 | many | CASSLAVRNTEAFF | TGTGCCAGCAGTTTGGCGGTACGGAACACTGAAGCTTTCTTT
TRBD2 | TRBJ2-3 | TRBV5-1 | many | CASSLTSGYTDTQYF | TGCGCCAGCAGCTTGACTAGCGGGTACACAGATACGCAGTATTTT